This T cell receptor (beta chain) is drawn from a study of CD8 T cells in Susac syndrome. Healthy donors, matched for age and sex, constituted the control group. Random hexamers were used to reverse transcribe the RNA input (about 0.5 to 1 ug). Amplification of TCR beta CDR3 spanned 54 Vbeta and 13 Jbeta via immunoSEQ multiplex PCR. MiXCR, applied by TCRdb to the immunoSEQ multiplex PCR reads, yields one record per CDR3 protein. The sample lists about 60,000 distinct CDR3 sequences; more than 90% were seen once. This TCR was recovered from a human donor in good health. The sample comprised CD8+ T cells from PBMCs.

The CDR3 DNA reads as TGTGCCAGTGGGTGGGACTATGGCTACACCTTC. It translates to CASGWDYGYTF. The chain uses TRBV27 and TRBJ1-2; D gene ambiguous. Trimming removed 9 bases from V and 3 bases from J, with 8 bases in between. The CDR3 contains 11 residues. CDR1 is MNHEY and CDR2 is SMNVEV in the germline V gene (reference sequence).